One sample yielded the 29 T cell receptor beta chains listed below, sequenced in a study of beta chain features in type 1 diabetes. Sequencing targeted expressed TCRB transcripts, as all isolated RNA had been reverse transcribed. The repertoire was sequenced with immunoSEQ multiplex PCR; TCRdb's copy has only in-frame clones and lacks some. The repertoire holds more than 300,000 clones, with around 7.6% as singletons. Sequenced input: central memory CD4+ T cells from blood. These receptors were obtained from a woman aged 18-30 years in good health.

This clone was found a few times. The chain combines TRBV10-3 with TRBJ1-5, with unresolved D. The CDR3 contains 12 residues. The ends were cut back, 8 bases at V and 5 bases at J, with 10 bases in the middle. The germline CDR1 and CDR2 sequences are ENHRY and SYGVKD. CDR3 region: CAISGMDQPQHF. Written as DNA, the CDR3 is TGTGCCATCTCCGGGATGGATCAGCCCCAGCATTTT.

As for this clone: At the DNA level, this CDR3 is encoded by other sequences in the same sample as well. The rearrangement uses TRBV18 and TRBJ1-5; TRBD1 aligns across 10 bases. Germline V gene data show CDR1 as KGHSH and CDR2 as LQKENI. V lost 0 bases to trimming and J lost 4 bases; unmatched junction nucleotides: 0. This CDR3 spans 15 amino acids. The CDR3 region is CASSPPGQGNQPQHF. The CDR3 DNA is TGTGCCAGCTCACCACCGGGACAGGGGAATCAGCCCCAGCATTTT. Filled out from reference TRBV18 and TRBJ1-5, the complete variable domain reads NAGVMQNPRHLVRRRGQEARLRCSPMKGHSHVYWYRQLPEEGLKFMVYLQKENIIDESGMPKERFSAEFPKEGPSILRIQQVVRGDSAAYFCASSPPGQGNQPQHFGDGTRLSIL.

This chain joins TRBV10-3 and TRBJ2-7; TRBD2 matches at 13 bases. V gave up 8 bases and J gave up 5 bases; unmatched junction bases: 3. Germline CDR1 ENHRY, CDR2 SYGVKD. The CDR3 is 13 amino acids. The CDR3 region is CAIRTSGSDEQYF. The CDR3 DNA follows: TGTGCCATCCGGACTAGCGGGAGCGACGAGCAGTACTTC.

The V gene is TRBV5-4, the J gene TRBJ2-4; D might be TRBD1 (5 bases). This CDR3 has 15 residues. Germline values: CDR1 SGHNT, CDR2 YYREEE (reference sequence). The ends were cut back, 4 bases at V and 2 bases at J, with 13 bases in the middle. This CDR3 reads CASSPAGRSKNIQYF. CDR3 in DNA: TGTGCCAGCAGCCCCGCAGGGCGTTCCAAAAACATTCAGTACTTC.

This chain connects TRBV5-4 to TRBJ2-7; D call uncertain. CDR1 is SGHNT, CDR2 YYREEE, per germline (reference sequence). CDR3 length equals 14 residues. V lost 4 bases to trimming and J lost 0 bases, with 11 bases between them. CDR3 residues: CASSLEPSSYEQYF. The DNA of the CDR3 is TGTGCCAGCAGCCTGGAGCCTTCCTCCTACGAGCAGTACTTC. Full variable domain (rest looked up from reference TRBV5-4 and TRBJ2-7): ETGVTQSPTHLIKTRGQQVTLRCSSQSGHNTVSWYQQALGQGPQFIFQYYREEENGRGNFPPRFSGLQFPNYSSELNVNALELDDSALYLCASSLEPSSYEQYFGPGTRLTVT.

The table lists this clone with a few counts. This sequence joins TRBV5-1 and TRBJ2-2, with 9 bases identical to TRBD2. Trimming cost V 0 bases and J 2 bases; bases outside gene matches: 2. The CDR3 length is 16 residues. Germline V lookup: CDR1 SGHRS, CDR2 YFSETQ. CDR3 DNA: TGCGCCAGCAGCTTGGGGACTAGCGTTAACACCGGGGAGCTGTTTTTT. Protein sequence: CASSLGTSVNTGELFF.

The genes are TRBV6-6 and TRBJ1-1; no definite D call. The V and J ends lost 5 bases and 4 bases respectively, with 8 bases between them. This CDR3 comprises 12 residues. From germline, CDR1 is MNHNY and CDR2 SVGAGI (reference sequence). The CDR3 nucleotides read TGTGCCAGCAGTAGGGCGGGCACTGAAGCTTTCTTT. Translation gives CASSRAGTEAFF.

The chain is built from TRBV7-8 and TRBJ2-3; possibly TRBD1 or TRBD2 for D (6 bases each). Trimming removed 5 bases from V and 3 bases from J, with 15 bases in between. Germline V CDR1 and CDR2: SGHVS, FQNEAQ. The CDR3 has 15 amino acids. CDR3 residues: CASSIWRDTTDTQYF. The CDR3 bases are TGTGCCAGCAGCATTTGGAGGGACACTACAGATACGCAGTATTTT.

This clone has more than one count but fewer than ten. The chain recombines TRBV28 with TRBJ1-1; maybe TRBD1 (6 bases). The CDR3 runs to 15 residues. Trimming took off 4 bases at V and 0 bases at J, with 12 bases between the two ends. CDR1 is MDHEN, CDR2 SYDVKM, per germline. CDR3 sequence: CASSSYRDLNTEAFF. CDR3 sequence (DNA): TGTGCCAGCAGTTCATACAGGGATTTGAACACTGAAGCTTTCTTT.

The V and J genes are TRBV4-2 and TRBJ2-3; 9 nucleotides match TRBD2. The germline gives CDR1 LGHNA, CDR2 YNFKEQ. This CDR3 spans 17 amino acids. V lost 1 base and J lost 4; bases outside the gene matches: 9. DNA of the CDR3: TGTGCCAGCAGCCAAGTGTGGGCGATAGCGGGAGCAGATACGCAGTATTTT. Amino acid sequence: CASSQVWAIAGADTQYF.

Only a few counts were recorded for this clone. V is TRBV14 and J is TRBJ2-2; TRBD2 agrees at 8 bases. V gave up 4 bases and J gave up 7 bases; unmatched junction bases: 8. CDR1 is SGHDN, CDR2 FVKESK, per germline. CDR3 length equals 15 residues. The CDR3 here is CASSPIAGIIGELFF. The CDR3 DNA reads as TGTGCCAGCAGCCCCATAGCGGGAATTATCGGGGAGCTGTTTTTT.

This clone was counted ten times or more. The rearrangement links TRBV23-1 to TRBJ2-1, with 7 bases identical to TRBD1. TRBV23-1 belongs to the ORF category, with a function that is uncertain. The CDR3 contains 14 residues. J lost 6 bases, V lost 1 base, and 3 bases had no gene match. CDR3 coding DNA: TGCGCCAGCAGTCAATATGGGACAGCCAATGAGCAGTTCTTC. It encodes CASSQYGTANEQFF.

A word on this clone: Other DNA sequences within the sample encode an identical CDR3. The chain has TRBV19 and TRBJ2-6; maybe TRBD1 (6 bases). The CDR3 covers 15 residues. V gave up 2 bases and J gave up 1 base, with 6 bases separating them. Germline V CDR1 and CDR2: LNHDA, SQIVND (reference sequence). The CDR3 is CASSIQGSGANVLTF. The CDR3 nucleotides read TGTGCCAGTAGTATACAGGGGTCTGGGGCCAACGTCCTGACTTTC.

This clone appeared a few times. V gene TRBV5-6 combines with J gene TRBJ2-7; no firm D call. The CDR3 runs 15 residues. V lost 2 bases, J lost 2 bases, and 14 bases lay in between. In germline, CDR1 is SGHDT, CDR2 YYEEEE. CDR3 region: CASSFRARVPYEQYF. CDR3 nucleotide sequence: TGTGCCAGCAGCTTCCGAGCCCGCGTTCCCTACGAGCAGTACTTC.

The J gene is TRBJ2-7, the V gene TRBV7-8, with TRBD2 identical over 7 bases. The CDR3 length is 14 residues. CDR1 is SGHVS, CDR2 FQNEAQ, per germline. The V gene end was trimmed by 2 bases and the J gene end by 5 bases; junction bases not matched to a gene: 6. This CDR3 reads CASSLRLAADEQYF. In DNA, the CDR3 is TGTGCCAGCAGCTTAAGGCTAGCGGCCGACGAGCAGTACTTC.

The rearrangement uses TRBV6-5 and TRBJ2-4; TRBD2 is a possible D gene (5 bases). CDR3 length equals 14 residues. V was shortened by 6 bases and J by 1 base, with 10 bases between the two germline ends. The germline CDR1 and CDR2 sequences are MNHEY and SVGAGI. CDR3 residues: CASSQRGAKNIQYF. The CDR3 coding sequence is TGTGCCAGCAGCCAACGAGGGGCCAAAAACATTCAGTACTTC.

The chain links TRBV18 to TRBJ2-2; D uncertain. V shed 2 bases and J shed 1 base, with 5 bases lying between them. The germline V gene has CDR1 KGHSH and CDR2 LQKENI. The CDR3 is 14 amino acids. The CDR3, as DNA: TGTGCCAGCTCACCAGCAAAGAACACCGGGGAGCTGTTTTTT. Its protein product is CASSPAKNTGELFF.

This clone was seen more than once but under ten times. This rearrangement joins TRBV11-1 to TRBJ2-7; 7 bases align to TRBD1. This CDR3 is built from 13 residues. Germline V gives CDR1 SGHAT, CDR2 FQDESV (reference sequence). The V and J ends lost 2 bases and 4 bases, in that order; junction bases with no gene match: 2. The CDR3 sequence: CASSLTGAYEQYF. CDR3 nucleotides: TGTGCCAGCAGCTTAACAGGGGCGTACGAGCAGTACTTC.

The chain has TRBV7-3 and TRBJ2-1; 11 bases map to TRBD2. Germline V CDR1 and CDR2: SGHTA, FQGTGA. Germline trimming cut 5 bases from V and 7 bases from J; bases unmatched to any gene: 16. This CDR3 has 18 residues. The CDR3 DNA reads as TGTGCCAGCAGCCCCAATGGCCGGGGGGCTAGCGGGAGGAATGAGCAGTTCTTC. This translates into CASSPNGRGASGRNEQFF.

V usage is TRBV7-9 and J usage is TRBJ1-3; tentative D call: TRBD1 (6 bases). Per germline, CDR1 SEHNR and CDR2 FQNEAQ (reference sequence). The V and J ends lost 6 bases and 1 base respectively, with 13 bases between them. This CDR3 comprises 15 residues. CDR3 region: CASSGAGTSGNTIYF. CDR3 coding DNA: TGTGCCAGCAGTGGCGCCGGGACATCTGGAAACACCATATATTTT.

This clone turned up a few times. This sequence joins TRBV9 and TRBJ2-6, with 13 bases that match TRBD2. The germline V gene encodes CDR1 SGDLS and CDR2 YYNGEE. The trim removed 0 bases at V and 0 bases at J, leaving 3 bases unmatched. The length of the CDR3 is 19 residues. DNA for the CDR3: TGTGCCAGCAGCGTAGGTGGACTAGCGGGGGACTCTGGGGCCAACGTCCTGACTTTC. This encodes CASSVGGLAGDSGANVLTF.

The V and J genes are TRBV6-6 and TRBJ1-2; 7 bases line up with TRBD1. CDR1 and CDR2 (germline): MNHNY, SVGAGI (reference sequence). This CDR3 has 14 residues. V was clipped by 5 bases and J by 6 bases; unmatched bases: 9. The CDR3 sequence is CASSPDRDRHGYTF. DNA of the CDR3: TGTGCCAGCAGTCCCGACAGGGATCGGCATGGCTACACCTTC.

The CDR3 DNA follows: TGTGCCAGCACCGGGGGAAGGGGGACCCAGTACTTC. Protein sequence: CASTGGRGTQYF. The chain recombines TRBV2 with TRBJ2-5; D possibly corresponds to TRBD2 (6 bases). With 7 bases removed from V and 7 bases from J, the gap between germline ends came to 13 bases. The CDR3 contains 12 residues. CDR1 SNHLY and CDR2 FYNNEI come from the germline V gene.

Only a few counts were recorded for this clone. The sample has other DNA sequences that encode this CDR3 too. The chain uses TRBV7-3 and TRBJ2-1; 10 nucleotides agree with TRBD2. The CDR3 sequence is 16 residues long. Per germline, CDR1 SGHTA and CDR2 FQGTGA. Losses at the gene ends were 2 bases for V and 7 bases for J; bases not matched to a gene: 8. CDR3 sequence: CASSLGLAGGSNEQFF. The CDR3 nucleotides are TGTGCCAGCAGCTTAGGGTTAGCGGGAGGCTCAAATGAGCAGTTCTTC.

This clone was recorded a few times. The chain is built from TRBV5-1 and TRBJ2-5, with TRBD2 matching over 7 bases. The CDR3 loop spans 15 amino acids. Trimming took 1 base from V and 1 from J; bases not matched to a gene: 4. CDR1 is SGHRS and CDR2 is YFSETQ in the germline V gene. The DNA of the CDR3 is TGCGCCAGCAGCTTGACTCTAGCGGCCCAAGAGACCCAGTACTTC. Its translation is CASSLTLAAQETQYF.

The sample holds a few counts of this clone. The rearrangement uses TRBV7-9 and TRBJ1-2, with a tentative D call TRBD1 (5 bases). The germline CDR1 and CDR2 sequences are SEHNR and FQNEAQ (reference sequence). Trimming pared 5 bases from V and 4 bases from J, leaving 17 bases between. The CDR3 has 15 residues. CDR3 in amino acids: CASSPGAVSGYGYTF. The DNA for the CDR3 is TGTGCCAGCAGCCCTGGGGCTGTATCGGGCTATGGCTACACCTTC. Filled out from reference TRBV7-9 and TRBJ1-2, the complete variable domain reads DTGVSQNPRHKITKRGQNVTFRCDPISEHNRLYWYRQTLGQGPEFLTYFQNEAQLEKSRLLSDRFSAERPKGSFSTLEIQRTEQGDSAMYLCASSPGAVSGYGYTFGSGTRLTVV.

The CDR3 region is CASGQGRDTQYF. CDR3 bases: TGTGCCAGCGGACAGGGGAGAGATACGCAGTATTTT. The chain carries TRBV5-6 and TRBJ2-3; 9 bases align to TRBD1. Germline V gives CDR1 SGHDT, CDR2 YYEEEE. With V trimmed by 7 bases and J by 5 bases, 2 bases remained unmatched. The CDR3 totals 12 residues.

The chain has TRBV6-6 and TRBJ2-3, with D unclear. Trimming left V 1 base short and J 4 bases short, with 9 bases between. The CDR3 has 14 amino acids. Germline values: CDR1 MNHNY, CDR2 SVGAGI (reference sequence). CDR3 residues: CASSYLETPDTQYF. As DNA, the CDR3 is TGTGCCAGCAGTTACTTAGAGACTCCAGATACGCAGTATTTT.

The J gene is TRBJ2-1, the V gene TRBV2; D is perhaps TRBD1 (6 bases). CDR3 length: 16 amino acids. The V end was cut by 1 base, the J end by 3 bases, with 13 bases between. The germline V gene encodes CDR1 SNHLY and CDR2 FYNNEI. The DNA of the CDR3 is TGTGCCAGCAGTGAAGGACCAGGGGCTAGCTACAATGAGCAGTTCTTC. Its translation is CASSEGPGASYNEQFF.